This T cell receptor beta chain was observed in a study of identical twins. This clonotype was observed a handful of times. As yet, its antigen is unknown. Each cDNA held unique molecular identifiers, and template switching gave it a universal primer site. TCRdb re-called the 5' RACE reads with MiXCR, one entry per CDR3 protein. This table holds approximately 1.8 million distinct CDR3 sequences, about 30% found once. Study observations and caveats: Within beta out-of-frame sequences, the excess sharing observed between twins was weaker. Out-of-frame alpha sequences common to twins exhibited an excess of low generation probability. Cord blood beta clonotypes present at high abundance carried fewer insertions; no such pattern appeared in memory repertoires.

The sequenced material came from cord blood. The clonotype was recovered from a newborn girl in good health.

CDR3 nucleotide sequence: TGTGCCAGCAGCTTAATTGGCGCAGGGGACTATGGCTACACCTTC. It yields the protein CASSLIGAGDYGYTF. The J gene is TRBJ1-2, the V gene TRBV7-9, with D possibly being TRBD1 (6 bases). The CDR3 spans 15 residues. The germline gives CDR1 SEHNR, CDR2 FQNEAQ (reference sequence). V lost 2 bases and J lost 3, with 13 bases in between.